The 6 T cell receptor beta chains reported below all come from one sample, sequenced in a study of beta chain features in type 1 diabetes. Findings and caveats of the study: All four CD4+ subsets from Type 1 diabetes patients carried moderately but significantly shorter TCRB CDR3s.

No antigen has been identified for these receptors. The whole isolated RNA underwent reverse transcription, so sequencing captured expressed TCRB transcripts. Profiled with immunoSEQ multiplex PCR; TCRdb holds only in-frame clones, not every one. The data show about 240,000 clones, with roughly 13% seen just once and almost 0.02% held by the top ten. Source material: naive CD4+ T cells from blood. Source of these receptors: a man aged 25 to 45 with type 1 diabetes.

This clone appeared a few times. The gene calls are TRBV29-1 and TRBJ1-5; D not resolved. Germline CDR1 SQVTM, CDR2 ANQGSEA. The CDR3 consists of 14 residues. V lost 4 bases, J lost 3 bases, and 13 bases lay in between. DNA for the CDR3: TGCAGCGTTGTCCCGGGTTGGTACAATCAGCCCCAGCATTTT. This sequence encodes CSVVPGWYNQPQHF.

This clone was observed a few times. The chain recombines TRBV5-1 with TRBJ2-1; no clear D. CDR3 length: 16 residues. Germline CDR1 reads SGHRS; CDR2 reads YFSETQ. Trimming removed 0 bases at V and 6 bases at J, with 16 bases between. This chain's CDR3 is CASSLGPSSYRNEQFF. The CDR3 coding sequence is TGCGCCAGCAGCTTGGGGCCCTCCTCGTATCGCAATGAGCAGTTCTTC.

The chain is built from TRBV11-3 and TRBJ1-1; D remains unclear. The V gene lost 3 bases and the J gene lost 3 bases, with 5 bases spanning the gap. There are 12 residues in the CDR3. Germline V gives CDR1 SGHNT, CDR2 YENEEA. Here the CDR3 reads CASSFRDTEAFF. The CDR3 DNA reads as TGTGCCAGCAGCTTTCGGGACACTGAAGCTTTCTTT.

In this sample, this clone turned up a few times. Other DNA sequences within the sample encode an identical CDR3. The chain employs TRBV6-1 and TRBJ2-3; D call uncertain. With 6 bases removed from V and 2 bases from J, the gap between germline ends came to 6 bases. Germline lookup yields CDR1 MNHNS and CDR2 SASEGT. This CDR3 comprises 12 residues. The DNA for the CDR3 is TGTGCCAGCAGAGCTTCCACAGATACGCAGTATTTT. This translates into CASRASTDTQYF.

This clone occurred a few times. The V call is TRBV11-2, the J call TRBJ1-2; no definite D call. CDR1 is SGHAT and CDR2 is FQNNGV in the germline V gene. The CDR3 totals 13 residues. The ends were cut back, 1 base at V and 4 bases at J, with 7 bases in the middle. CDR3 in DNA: TGTGCCAGCAGCTTAGTGGCCTCCTATGGCTACACCTTC. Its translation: CASSLVASYGYTF.

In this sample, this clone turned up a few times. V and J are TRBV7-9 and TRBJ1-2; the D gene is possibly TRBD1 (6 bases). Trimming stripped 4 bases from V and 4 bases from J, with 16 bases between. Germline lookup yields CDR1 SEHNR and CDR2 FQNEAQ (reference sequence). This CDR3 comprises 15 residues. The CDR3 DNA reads TGTGCCAGCAGCTCTGGACAGAGTCAAACCTATGGCTACACCTTC. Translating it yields CASSSGQSQTYGYTF.